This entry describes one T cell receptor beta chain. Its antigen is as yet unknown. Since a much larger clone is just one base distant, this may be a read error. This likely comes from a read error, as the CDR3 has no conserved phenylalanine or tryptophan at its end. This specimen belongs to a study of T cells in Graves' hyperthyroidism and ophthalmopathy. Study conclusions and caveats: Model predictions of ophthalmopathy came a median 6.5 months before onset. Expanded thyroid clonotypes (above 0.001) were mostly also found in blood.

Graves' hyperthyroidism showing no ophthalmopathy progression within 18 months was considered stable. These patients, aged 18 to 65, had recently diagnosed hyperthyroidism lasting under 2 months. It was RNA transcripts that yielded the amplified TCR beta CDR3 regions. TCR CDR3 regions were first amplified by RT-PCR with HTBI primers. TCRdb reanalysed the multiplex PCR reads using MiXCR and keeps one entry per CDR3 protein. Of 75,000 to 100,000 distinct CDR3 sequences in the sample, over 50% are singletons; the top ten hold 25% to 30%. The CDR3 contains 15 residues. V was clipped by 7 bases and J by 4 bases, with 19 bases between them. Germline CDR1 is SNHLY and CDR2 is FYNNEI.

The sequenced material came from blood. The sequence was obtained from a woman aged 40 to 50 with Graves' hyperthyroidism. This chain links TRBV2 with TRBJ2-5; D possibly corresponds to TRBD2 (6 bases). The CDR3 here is CASTGAGNLRETQYL. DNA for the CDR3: TGTGCCAGCACCGGGGCGGGAAATCTTCGAGAGACCCAGTACTTG.